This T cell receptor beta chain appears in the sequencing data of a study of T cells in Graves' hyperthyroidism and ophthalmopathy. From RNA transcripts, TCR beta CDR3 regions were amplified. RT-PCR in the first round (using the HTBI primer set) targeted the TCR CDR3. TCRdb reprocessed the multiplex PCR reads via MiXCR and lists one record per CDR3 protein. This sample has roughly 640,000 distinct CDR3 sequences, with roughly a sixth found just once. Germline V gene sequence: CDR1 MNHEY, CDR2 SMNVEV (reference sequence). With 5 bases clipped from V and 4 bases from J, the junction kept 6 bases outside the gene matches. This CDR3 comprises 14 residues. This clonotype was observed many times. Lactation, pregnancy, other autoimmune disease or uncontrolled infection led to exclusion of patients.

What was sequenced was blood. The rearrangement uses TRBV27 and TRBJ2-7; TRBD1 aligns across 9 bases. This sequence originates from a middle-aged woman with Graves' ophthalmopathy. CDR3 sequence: CASSTPGQGYEQYF. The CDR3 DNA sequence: TGTGCCAGCAGTACCCCGGGACAGGGTTACGAGCAGTACTTC.